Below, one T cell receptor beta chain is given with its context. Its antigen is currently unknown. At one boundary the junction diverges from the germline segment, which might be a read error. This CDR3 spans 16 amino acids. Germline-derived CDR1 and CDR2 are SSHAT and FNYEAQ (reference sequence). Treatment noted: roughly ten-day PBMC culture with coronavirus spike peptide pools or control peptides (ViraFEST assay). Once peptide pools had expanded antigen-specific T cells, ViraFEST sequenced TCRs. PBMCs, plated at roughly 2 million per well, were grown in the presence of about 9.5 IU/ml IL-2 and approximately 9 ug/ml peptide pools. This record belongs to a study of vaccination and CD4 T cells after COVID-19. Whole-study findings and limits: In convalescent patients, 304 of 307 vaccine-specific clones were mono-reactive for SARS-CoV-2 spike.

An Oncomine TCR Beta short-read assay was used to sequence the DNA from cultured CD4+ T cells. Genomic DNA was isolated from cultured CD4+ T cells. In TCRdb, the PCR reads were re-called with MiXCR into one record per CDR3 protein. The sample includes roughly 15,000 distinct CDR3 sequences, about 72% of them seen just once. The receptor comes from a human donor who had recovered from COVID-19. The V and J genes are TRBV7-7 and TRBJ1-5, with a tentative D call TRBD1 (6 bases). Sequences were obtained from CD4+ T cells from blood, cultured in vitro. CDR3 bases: TGTGCTAGCAGCCCGGGGGGGGGGCTGAGCAATCAGCCCCAGCATTTT. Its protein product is CASSPGGGLSNQPQHF.